This paragraph covers one T cell receptor beta chain sequence. Its antigen is undetermined. Here immunoSEQ multiplex PCR was the method, and the copy in TCRdb shows in-frame clones only, minus some. The table has 100,000 to 150,000 clones, over 80% seen once; the top ten hold 0.8% to 1.1%. The source of the sample is a study of T cell responses to AZD1222 COVID-19 vaccine. Whole-study results and caveats: Baseline testing showed seropositivity in only a handful of AZD1222 recipients. Vaccine-associated CD4 TCRs spanned spike, dominant at 160-218 and 743-854.

Trimming took 5 bases from V and 13 from J, leaving 14 bases between them. The germline V gene has CDR1 MNHEY and CDR2 SMNVEV (reference sequence). The CDR3 contains 12 residues. The sample here was peripheral blood, taken on day 0 of AZD1222 vaccination. The TCR sequence derives from an adult in good health. This sequence joins TRBV27 and TRBJ2-2; weak D call: TRBD1 (6 bases). The CDR3 DNA sequence: TGTGCCAGCAGTGAACAGGGCGAAGGGCTGTTTTTT. As protein: CASSEQGEGLFF.